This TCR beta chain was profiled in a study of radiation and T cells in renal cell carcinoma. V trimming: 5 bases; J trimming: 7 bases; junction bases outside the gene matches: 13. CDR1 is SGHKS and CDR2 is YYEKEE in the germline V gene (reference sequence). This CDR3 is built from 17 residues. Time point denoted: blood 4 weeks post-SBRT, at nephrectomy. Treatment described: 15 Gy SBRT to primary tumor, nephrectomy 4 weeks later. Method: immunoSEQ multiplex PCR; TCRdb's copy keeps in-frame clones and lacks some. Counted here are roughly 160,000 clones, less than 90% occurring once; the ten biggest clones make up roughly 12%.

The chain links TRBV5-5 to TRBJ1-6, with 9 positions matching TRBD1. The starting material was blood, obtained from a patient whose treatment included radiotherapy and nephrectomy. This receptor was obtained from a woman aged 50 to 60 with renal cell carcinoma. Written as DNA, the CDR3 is TGTGCCAGCAGTCAGAATTTTGGGACAGGGTACAATTCACCCCTCCACTTT. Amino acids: CASSQNFGTGYNSPLHF. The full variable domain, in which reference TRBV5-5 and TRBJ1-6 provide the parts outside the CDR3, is DAGVTQSPTHLIKTRGQQVTLRCSPISGHKSVSWYQQVLGQGPQFIFQYYEKEERGRGNFPDRFSARQFPNYSSELNVNALLLGDSALYLCASSQNFGTGYNSPLHFGNGTRLTVT.